This T cell receptor beta chain was documented in a study of T cells in Graves' hyperthyroidism and ophthalmopathy. In its sample, this clonotype was seen many times. Per germline, CDR1 DFQATT and CDR2 SNEGSKA (reference sequence). The V and J ends lost 3 bases and 2 bases respectively, with 8 bases between them. The CDR3 is 12 residues long. What was amplified from RNA transcripts were TCR beta CDR3 regions. Researchers ran a first-round RT-PCR on the TCR CDR3 using the HTBI primer set. One entry per CDR3 protein, called by TCRdb with MiXCR from the multiplex PCR reads. There are 600,000 to 900,000 distinct CDR3 sequences in the sample; 16% occur only once, and 8.4% lies in the top ten. Patients counted as stable if ophthalmopathy did not develop within 18 months.

This TCR was recovered from a man between 18 and 35 years old with Graves' hyperthyroidism. This chain uses TRBV20-1 with TRBJ2-7, with D possibly being TRBD1 (6 bases). Input material: blood. The CDR3 DNA reads as TGCAGTGCTAGCAGGACAGCCTACGAGCAGTACTTC. Protein: CSASRTAYEQYF.